The clone carrying this T cell receptor beta chain was seen more than once but under ten times. The data derive from a study of identical twins. Between the trimmed V and J ends, which lost 7 bases and 9 bases, there was a span of 24 bases. CDR1 and CDR2 from the germline V gene are SGHTA and FQGNSA. The CDR3 totals 15 residues. TCRdb re-derived calls from the 5' RACE reads in MiXCR, one entry per CDR3 protein. The sample holds some 1,600,000 distinct CDR3 sequences; 25% to 35% are singletons and the top ten take approximately 0.29%. Sequencing input: cord blood. The rearrangement uses TRBV7-2 and TRBJ2-5, with D possibly being TRBD1 or TRBD2 (5 bases each). The sequence was collected from a newborn girl in good health. The CDR3 region has the DNA TGTGCCAGCATCCGAGAGGTTTCAGGGCGGGTGCCCCAGTACTTC. It yields the protein CASIREVSGRVPQYF. The whole variable domain, filled in from reference TRBV7-2 and TRBJ2-5, reads GAGVSQSPSNKVTEKGKDVELRCDPISGHTALYWYRQSLGQGLEFLIYFQGNSAPDKSGLPSDRFSAERTGGSVSTLTIQRTQQEDSAVYLCASIREVSGRVPQYFGPGTRLLVL.